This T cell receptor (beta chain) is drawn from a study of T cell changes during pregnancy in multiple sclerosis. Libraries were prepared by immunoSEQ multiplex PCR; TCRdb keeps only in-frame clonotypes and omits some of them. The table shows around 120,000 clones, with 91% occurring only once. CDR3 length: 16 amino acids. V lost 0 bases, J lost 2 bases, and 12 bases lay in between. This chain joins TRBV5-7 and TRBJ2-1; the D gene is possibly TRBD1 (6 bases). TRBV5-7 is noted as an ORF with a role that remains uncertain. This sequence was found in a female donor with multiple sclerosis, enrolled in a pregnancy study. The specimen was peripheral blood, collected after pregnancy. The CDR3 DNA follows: TGTGCCAGCAGCTTGGAGGGACACCATACCTACAATGAGCAGTTCTTC. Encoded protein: CASSLEGHHTYNEQFF.